Following are 17 T cell receptor beta chains from one sample sequenced in a study of CD8 T cells in ankylosing spondylitis. TCRdb itself ran the 5' RACE reads through MiXCR, one entry per CDR3 protein. The sample lists 150,000 to 200,000 distinct CDR3 sequences; 9.5% to 15% were seen once. Specimen: blood, either unsorted or a sorted T cell fraction (not recorded which). Receptors were obtained from a male donor with ankylosing spondylitis or in good health (not recorded which).

The chain has TRBV20-1 and TRBJ2-1; TRBD2 aligns across 8 bases. The CDR3 contains 19 residues. CDR1 is DFQATT and CDR2 is SNEGSKA in the germline V gene (reference sequence). V shed 5 bases, J shed 4 bases, and the junction held 22 bases outside the gene matches. CDR3 nucleotides: TGCAGTGCTTACCCCCACCCCCCTCCAGCGGGGGTCACATACAATGAGCAGTTCTTC. Translating it yields CSAYPHPPPAGVTYNEQFF.

This clonotype was seen ten or more times. The chain joins TRBV5-1 to TRBJ2-2; D is possibly TRBD2 (5 bases). The CDR3 extends over 15 amino acids. CDR1 and CDR2 from the germline V gene are SGHRS and YFSETQ. Deletions cut 4 bases from V and 2 bases from J, with 12 bases between. CDR3 sequence (DNA): TGCGCCAGCAGCCCCCTACGGGAAAACACCGGGGAGCTGTTTTTT. Protein sequence: CASSPLRENTGELFF.

In its sample, this clonotype was seen a few times. The V gene is TRBV7-6, the J gene TRBJ2-3; D call uncertain. V lost 2 bases to trimming and J lost 0 bases, with 9 bases between them. CDR3 length: 15 residues. Looked up from germline, CDR1 is SGHVS and CDR2 is FNYEAQ. CDR3 in amino acids: CASSLSPSSTDTQYF. In DNA, the CDR3 is TGTGCCAGCAGCTTATCCCCCTCTAGCACAGATACGCAGTATTTT. Looking up the rest from reference TRBV7-6 and TRBJ2-3 gives the full variable domain: GAGVSQSPRYKVTKRGQDVALRCDPISGHVSLYWYRQALGQGPEFLTYFNYEAQQDKSGLPNDRFSAERPEGSISTLTIQRTEQRDSAMYRCASSLSPSSTDTQYFGPGTRLTVL.

This chain uses TRBV21-1 with TRBJ2-2; the table's D call of TRBD1 was not tested on the DNA. TRBV21-1 corresponds to a pseudogene. This CDR3 spans 15 amino acids. The CDR3, as DNA: TGTGCCAGCAGCCTAAACGGGGGGCGGGCCGGGGAGCTGTTTTTT. Amino acid sequence: CASSLNGGRAGELFF.

At least ten counts were recorded for this clonotype. CDR3 nucleotide sequence: TGTGCCAGCAGCCAAGAGAACAGGTTGGAGGAGACCCAGTACTTC. Translation gives CASSQENRLEETQYF. The gene calls are TRBV3-1 and TRBJ2-5; D may be TRBD1 (5 bases). V lost 0 bases, J lost 5 bases, and 13 bases lay in between. Germline CDR1 and CDR2: LGHDT and YNNKEL (reference sequence). This CDR3 is built from 15 residues.

This clonotype was counted between two and nine times. The chain joins TRBV12-3 or TRBV12-4 to TRBJ1-1, with no clear D. This CDR3 region has 11 residues. V was clipped by 3 bases and J by 8 bases, with 7 bases between them. DNA of the CDR3: TGTGCCAGCAGTTTCGGAGTGGAAGCTTTCTTT. This gives the protein CASSFGVEAFF.

The J gene is TRBJ2-1, the V gene TRBV2; 7 bases are shared with TRBD1. The germline V gene encodes CDR1 SNHLY and CDR2 FYNNEI. Trimming removed 8 bases from V and 4 bases from J; junction bases left unmatched: 8. CDR3 size: 14 residues. In DNA form, the CDR3 reads TGTGCCAGCGTTCCGGGACAGATGTACAATGAGCAGTTCTTC. It translates to CASVPGQMYNEQFF.

The DNA of the CDR3 is TGTGCCAGCAGCGTAGGGGGACTAGCGTGGAATGAGCAGTTCTTC. Its translation is CASSVGGLAWNEQFF. J is TRBJ2-1 and V is TRBV9, with TRBD2 matching 10 bases. The CDR3 consists of 15 residues. Per germline, CDR1 SGDLS and CDR2 YYNGEE. With V trimmed by 0 bases and J by 7 bases, 4 bases remained unmatched.

The CDR3 DNA follows: TGTGCCAGCAGCTCTCGGGGATACCACGAGCAGTACTTC. Its protein product is CASSSRGYHEQYF. This rearrangement joins TRBV28 to TRBJ2-7; TRBD2 is a possible D gene (5 bases). V dropped 6 bases and J dropped 5 bases, with 14 bases sitting between them. CDR3 length: 13 residues. Germline V lookup: CDR1 MDHEN, CDR2 SYDVKM.

This clonotype was found a few times. The chain combines TRBV7-9 with TRBJ2-3, with TRBD1 matching over 8 bases. This CDR3 has 17 amino acids. Germline V CDR1 and CDR2: SEHNR, FQNEAQ (reference sequence). The V segment lost 5 bases and the J segment 2 bases; nucleotides outside the gene matches: 12. CDR3: CASSPRTGPYTTDTQYF. The CDR3 DNA reads as TGTGCCAGCAGCCCCCGGACAGGGCCCTACACCACAGATACGCAGTATTTT.

There are a few counts of this clonotype. This chain links TRBV4-1 with TRBJ2-3; the match to TRBD2 covers 9 bases. Trimming at V came to 1 base and at J to 3 bases, leaving 8 bases not matched to a gene. The CDR3 extends over 17 amino acids. Per germline, CDR1 MGHRA and CDR2 YSYEKL. The CDR3 DNA follows: TGCGCCAGCAGCCAAGCTCCTCCAGCGGGGGGAACAGATACGCAGTATTTT. Translation gives CASSQAPPAGGTDTQYF.

This clonotype was picked up a small number of times. The chain carries TRBV12-5 and TRBJ2-3; TRBD2 aligns across 12 bases. V lost 5 bases to trimming and J lost 6 bases; unmatched junction nucleotides: 0. Per the germline V gene, CDR1 is LGHNT and CDR2 is FRNRAP. The CDR3 is made up of 13 amino acids. CDR3 residues: CASGTSGGDTQYF. The CDR3 region has the DNA TGTGCTAGTGGTACTAGCGGGGGGGATACGCAGTATTTT.

This clonotype has a handful of counts. The V call is TRBV18, the J call TRBJ2-1; D may be TRBD1 or TRBD2 (5 bases each). Germline-derived CDR1 and CDR2 are KGHSH and LQKENI. The germline V and J ends were trimmed by 2 bases and 8 bases, with 7 bases remaining between them. The CDR3 length is 12 residues. Here the CDR3 reads CASSPGTDEQFF. DNA for the CDR3: TGTGCCAGCTCACCAGGGACGGATGAGCAGTTCTTC.

The V and J genes are TRBV15 and TRBJ2-1; 14 nucleotides agree with TRBD2. The V and J ends lost 1 base and 13 bases, in that order; junction bases with no gene match: 6. The CDR3 runs 15 residues. Germline values: CDR1 LNHNV, CDR2 YYDKDF (reference sequence). This CDR3 reads CATSRAVGTSGSQFF. In DNA, the CDR3 is TGTGCCACCAGCAGAGCCGTAGGGACTAGCGGGAGCCAGTTCTTC.

This chain uses TRBV4-1 with TRBJ2-3; D is possibly TRBD2 (5 bases). Deletions cut 3 bases from V and 1 base from J, with 8 bases between. CDR3 length: 14 residues. In germline, CDR1 is MGHRA, CDR2 YSYEKL. CDR3 nucleotide sequence: TGCGCCAGCAGCCAGGGAGCTGGCACAGATACGCAGTATTTT. This sequence encodes CASSQGAGTDTQYF.

As concerns this clonotype: A much larger clone sits a single nucleotide away, making a read error possible. In DNA, the CDR3 is TGTGCCGCGTCAGGGGTTAGCGGGGCTTACAATGAGCAGTTCTTC. It yields the protein CAASGVSGAYNEQFF. The chain employs TRBV12-3 or TRBV12-4 and TRBJ2-1; TRBD2 matches 8 bases. With 11 bases clipped from V and 4 bases from J, the junction kept 13 bases outside the gene matches. This CDR3 has 15 amino acids.

There are many counts of this clonotype. The V call is TRBV27, the J call TRBJ2-3; possible D gene TRBD2, 5 bases. V lost 8 bases to trimming and J lost 2 bases, with 17 bases between them. This CDR3 contains 15 residues. Germline CDR1 and CDR2: MNHEY and SMNVEV (reference sequence). CDR3 coding DNA: TGTGCCAGCGGCCAAGGGAGCGTCACCACAGATACGCAGTATTTT. Encoded protein: CASGQGSVTTDTQYF.